What follows are 21 T cell receptor beta chains derived from one specimen sequenced in a study of cytomegalovirus exposure and HLA in healthy donors. The PCR ran on 60 Vbeta and 13 Jbeta primers. This table comes from immunoSEQ multiplex PCR, and its TCRdb copy is limited to in-frame clones, with some not included. The data show about 84,000 clones, about 60% seen once. The specimen sequenced was PBMCs. The receptor set was obtained from a woman between 40 and 55 years old in good health and CMV-seropositive.

V is TRBV2 and J is TRBJ1-5; 10 bases match TRBD1. From germline, CDR1 is SNHLY and CDR2 FYNNEI. Trimming took 4 bases from V and 5 from J; bases not matched to a gene: 2. The CDR3 is 14 amino acids. The CDR3 bases are TGTGCCAGCAGTGGGGACAGGGGATATCAGCCCCAGCATTTT. This codes for CASSGDRGYQPQHF. Based on the CDR3 plus reference TRBV2 and TRBJ1-5, the full variable domain is EPEVTQTPSHQVTQMGQEVILRCVPISNHLYFYWYRQILGQKVEFLVSFYNNEISEKSEIFDDQFSVERPDGSNFTLKIRSTKLEDSAMYFCASSGDRGYQPQHFGDGTRLSIL.

This chain links TRBV7-2 with TRBJ2-3; D not certain. Germline V gives CDR1 SGHTA, CDR2 FQGNSA. This CDR3 contains 12 residues. Trimming pared 5 bases from V and 1 base from J, leaving 4 bases between. The DNA for the CDR3 is TGTGCCAGCAGCCTTCGCACAGATACGCAGTATTTT. It translates to CASSLRTDTQYF. The full variable domain, with the rest looked up from reference TRBV7-2 and TRBJ2-3, is GAGVSQSPSNKVTEKGKDVELRCDPISGHTALYWYRQSLGQGLEFLIYFQGNSAPDKSGLPSDRFSAERTGGSVSTLTIQRTQQEDSAVYLCASSLRTDTQYFGPGTRLTVL.

This clone has just a few counts. This chain uses TRBV5-1 with TRBJ1-4; 9 bases are a match to TRBD1. Germline CDR1 and CDR2: SGHRS and YFSETQ. The CDR3 loop spans 15 amino acids. V lost 4 bases, J lost 7 bases, and 8 bases stayed unmatched. This CDR3 reads CASSKEQGAGEKLFF. In nucleotides, the CDR3 is TGCGCCAGCAGCAAGGAACAGGGGGCAGGTGAAAAACTGTTTTTT.

This clone occurred a few times. The chain combines TRBV30 with TRBJ2-7; 8 bases align to TRBD1. The CDR3 is made up of 14 amino acids. CDR1 is GTSNPN and CDR2 is SVGIG in the germline V gene (reference sequence). The junction had 7 bases not matched to a gene; V was cut back by 5 bases and J by 1 base. CDR3 coding DNA: TGTGCCTGGTGTCCGGGACAGGTTTCCTACGAGCAGTACTTC. Its protein product is CAWCPGQVSYEQYF.

V gene TRBV7-9 combines with J gene TRBJ1-1; D not certain. V shed 2 bases and J shed 0 bases, with 4 bases lying between them. CDR3 length: 13 amino acids. Germline values: CDR1 SEHNR, CDR2 FQNEAQ (reference sequence). Here the CDR3 reads CASSLQMNTEAFF. CDR3 nucleotides: TGTGCCAGCAGCTTACAGATGAACACTGAAGCTTTCTTT.

This clone has a handful of counts. The chain couples TRBV29-1 to TRBJ2-1; 9 bases agree with TRBD2. Losses at the gene ends were 5 bases for V and 3 bases for J; bases not matched to a gene: 5. The germline V gene encodes CDR1 SQVTM and CDR2 ANQGSEA. CDR3 size: 14 residues. The CDR3 loop reads CSVRGTSLYNEQFF. CDR3 DNA: TGCAGCGTTAGGGGGACTAGCCTCTACAATGAGCAGTTCTTC.

The chain employs TRBV28 and TRBJ1-2, with 9 bases matching TRBD1. This CDR3 region has 16 residues. V lost 6 bases and J lost 7; bases outside the gene matches: 15. Germline values: CDR1 MDHEN, CDR2 SYDVKM. In nucleotides, the CDR3 is TGTGCCAGCAGCCACATAACCGGGACAGGGTCAGGTGGCTACACCTTC. This codes for CASSHITGTGSGGYTF.

In this sample, this clone turned up a few times. The chain links TRBV5-1 to TRBJ2-2, with D tentatively TRBD1 (5 bases). V was clipped by 0 bases and J by 1 base, with 7 bases between them. This CDR3 is 15 amino acids long. Germline lookup yields CDR1 SGHRS and CDR2 YFSETQ. The CDR3 spells CASSLADMNTGELFF. CDR3 in DNA: TGCGCCAGCAGCTTGGCGGACATGAACACCGGGGAGCTGTTTTTT. The entire variable domain, with the rest obtained from reference TRBV5-1 and TRBJ2-2, is as follows: KAGVTQTPRYLIKTRGQQVTLSCSPISGHRSVSWYQQTPGQGLQFLFEYFSETQRNKGNFPGRFSGRQFSNSRSEMNVSTLELGDSALYLCASSLADMNTGELFFGEGSRLTVL.

The chain combines TRBV7-6 with TRBJ2-5; TRBD1 agrees at 8 bases. The CDR3 extends over 14 amino acids. The ends lost 3 bases at V and 5 bases at J; junction bases unmatched: 5. Germline V gene data show CDR1 as SGHVS and CDR2 as FNYEAQ. The CDR3 DNA reads TGTGCCAGCAGCTTGGGACAGGCCCGTGAGACCCAGTACTTC. Translating it yields CASSLGQARETQYF.

The CDR3 coding sequence is TGTGCCAGCAGCTCAACGCTGATCCTTACAGGGGACGAGCAGTACTTC. It is translated as CASSSTLILTGDEQYF. This sequence joins TRBV21-1 and TRBJ2-7; TRBD1 is the table's D call and was not checked against the DNA. TRBV21-1 is a listed pseudogene. The CDR3 is made up of 16 amino acids.

V gene TRBV5-4 combines with J gene TRBJ1-1, with 10 positions matching TRBD1. Germline V gene sequence: CDR1 SGHNT, CDR2 YYREEE (reference sequence). The CDR3 sequence is 13 residues long. Trimming cost V 3 bases and J 6 bases; bases outside gene matches: 2. This chain's CDR3 is CASSWDRGAEAFF. The CDR3 DNA reads TGTGCCAGCAGCTGGGACAGGGGCGCTGAAGCTTTCTTT. The full variable domain, in which reference TRBV5-4 and TRBJ1-1 provide the parts outside the CDR3, is ETGVTQSPTHLIKTRGQQVTLRCSSQSGHNTVSWYQQALGQGPQFIFQYYREEENGRGNFPPRFSGLQFPNYSSELNVNALELDDSALYLCASSWDRGAEAFFGQGTRLTVV.

V gene TRBV25-1 combines with J gene TRBJ1-2; unclear D gene. The germline V gene has CDR1 MGHDK and CDR2 SYGVNS. CDR3 length equals 15 residues. The V end lost 4 bases, the J end lost 0 bases, and 12 bases lay between the germline ends. DNA for the CDR3: TGTGCCAGCAGTGGGGAGGTCACGACTAACTATGGCTACACCTTC. Its translation: CASSGEVTTNYGYTF.

The chain has TRBV29-1 and TRBJ2-1, with 8 bases identical to TRBD2. The CDR3 covers 16 residues. Germline CDR1 is SQVTM and CDR2 is ANQGSEA. Trimming removed 7 bases from V and 7 bases from J; junction bases left unmatched: 18. CDR3 nucleotide sequence: TGCAGCGCCACACTCCCCACCAGCGGGAGAACGAATGAGCAGTTCTTC. Its protein product is CSATLPTSGRTNEQFF.

The chain links TRBV28 to TRBJ1-4; possible D gene TRBD1, 6 bases. The V end was cut by 4 bases, the J end by 7 bases, with 16 bases between. Germline V gives CDR1 MDHEN, CDR2 SYDVKM. The CDR3 covers 15 residues. The CDR3 nucleotides read TGTGCCAGCAGTTGGGACACTCAGTCAGGTGAAAAACTGTTTTTT. Its protein product is CASSWDTQSGEKLFF.

The CDR3 loop is CASSHPGSMGVYEQYF. CDR3 in DNA: TGTGCCAGCAGCCATCCGGGATCGATGGGCGTCTACGAGCAGTACTTC. The chain combines TRBV4-2 with TRBJ2-7; a weak D match, TRBD2 (5 bases). The CDR3 is 16 amino acids. With 3 bases removed from V and 3 bases from J, the gap between germline ends came to 18 bases. Germline CDR1 and CDR2: LGHNA and YNFKEQ.

The rearrangement uses TRBV7-9 and TRBJ2-7; D call uncertain. The germline gives CDR1 SEHNR, CDR2 FQNEAQ (reference sequence). V lost 6 bases, J lost 0 bases, and 6 bases lay in between. This CDR3 has 12 amino acids. The CDR3 here is CASSSNSYEQYF. The CDR3 DNA is TGTGCCAGCAGTTCTAACTCCTACGAGCAGTACTTC. The whole variable domain, filled in from reference TRBV7-9 and TRBJ2-7, reads DTGVSQNPRHKITKRGQNVTFRCDPISEHNRLYWYRQTLGQGPEFLTYFQNEAQLEKSRLLSDRFSAERPKGSFSTLEIQRTEQGDSAMYLCASSSNSYEQYFGPGTRLTVT.

V is TRBV4-1 and J is TRBJ2-7, with TRBD1 matching over 7 bases. V lost 4 bases to trimming and J lost 7 bases; unmatched junction nucleotides: 7. The CDR3 contains 13 residues. Germline V gene lookup returns CDR1 MGHRA and CDR2 YSYEKL. The CDR3 sequence is CASSPQTGYEQYF. The CDR3, as DNA: TGCGCCAGCAGCCCTCAGACAGGGTATGAGCAGTACTTC.

This clone was observed a few times. The V call is TRBV2, the J call TRBJ1-3, with D perhaps matching TRBD1 (5 bases). CDR3 length: 15 amino acids. CDR1 SNHLY and CDR2 FYNNEI come from the germline V gene. The V and J ends lost 4 bases and 1 base respectively, with 11 bases between them. The CDR3: CASSGLGVSGNTIYF. CDR3 DNA sequence: TGTGCCAGCAGTGGGTTAGGGGTGTCTGGAAACACCATATATTTT.

CDR3 region: CASSLISGSETQYF. CDR3 in DNA: TGTGCCAGCAGCCTCATTAGCGGGAGCGAGACCCAGTACTTC. This sequence joins TRBV11-3 and TRBJ2-5; the match to TRBD2 covers 9 bases. With 5 bases clipped from V and 5 bases from J, the junction kept 6 bases outside the gene matches. The germline CDR1 and CDR2 sequences are SGHNT and YENEEA. The CDR3 is 14 amino acids.

The J gene is TRBJ1-1, the V gene TRBV2; tentative D call: TRBD1 (6 bases). Per the germline V gene, CDR1 is SNHLY and CDR2 is FYNNEI. The CDR3 is made up of 14 amino acids. V dropped 8 bases and J dropped 4 bases, with 17 bases sitting between them. The CDR3 DNA reads TGTGCCAGCGGCTTCAGGGGAGGGGGCACTGAAGCTTTCTTT. Protein product: CASGFRGGGTEAFF.

In this sample, this clone turned up a few times. This chain joins TRBV4-3 and TRBJ2-6; 10 bases map to TRBD2. The CDR3 loop spans 19 amino acids. Per the germline V gene, CDR1 is LGHNA and CDR2 is YSLEER. V shed 3 bases, J shed 0 bases, and the junction held 8 bases outside the gene matches. The CDR3 DNA reads TGCGCCAGCAGCCAGTTCCCTAGCGGGAGCTTCTCTGGGGCCAACGTCCTGACTTTC. Its translation is CASSQFPSGSFSGANVLTF.